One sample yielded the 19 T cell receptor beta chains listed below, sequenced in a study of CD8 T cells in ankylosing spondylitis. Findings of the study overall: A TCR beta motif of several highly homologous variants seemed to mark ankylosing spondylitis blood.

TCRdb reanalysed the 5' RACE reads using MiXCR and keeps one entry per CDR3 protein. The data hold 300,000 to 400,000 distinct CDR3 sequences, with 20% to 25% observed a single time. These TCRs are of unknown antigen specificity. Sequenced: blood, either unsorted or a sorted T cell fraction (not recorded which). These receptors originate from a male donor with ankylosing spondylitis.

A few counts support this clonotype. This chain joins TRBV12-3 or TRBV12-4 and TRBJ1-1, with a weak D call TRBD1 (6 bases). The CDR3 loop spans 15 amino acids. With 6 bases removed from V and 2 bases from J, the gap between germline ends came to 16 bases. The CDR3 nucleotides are TGTGCCAGCAGCCGAACAGGACAGCAAAACACTGAAGCTTTCTTT. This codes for CASSRTGQQNTEAFF.

CDR3 in amino acids: CASSPDNSYGYTF. The CDR3 bases are TGTGCCAGCTCACCAGATAACAGCTATGGCTACACCTTC. The rearrangement joins TRBV18 to TRBJ1-2; D is unresolved. V lost 2 bases and J lost 4, with 8 bases in between. The CDR3 runs to 13 residues. Germline CDR1 is KGHSH and CDR2 is LQKENI.

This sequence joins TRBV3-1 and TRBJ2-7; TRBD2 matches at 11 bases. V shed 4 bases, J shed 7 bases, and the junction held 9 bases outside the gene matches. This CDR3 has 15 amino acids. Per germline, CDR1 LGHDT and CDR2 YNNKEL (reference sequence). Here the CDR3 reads CASSPPLAGAGEQYF. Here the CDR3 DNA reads TGTGCCAGCAGCCCTCCACTAGCGGGAGCGGGGGAGCAGTACTTC.

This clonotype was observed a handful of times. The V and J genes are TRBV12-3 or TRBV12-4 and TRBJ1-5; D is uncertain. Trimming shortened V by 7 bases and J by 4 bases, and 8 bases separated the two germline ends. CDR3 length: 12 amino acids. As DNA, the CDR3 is TGTGCCAGCATGGCTGGAAATCAGCCCCAGCATTTT. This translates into CASMAGNQPQHF.

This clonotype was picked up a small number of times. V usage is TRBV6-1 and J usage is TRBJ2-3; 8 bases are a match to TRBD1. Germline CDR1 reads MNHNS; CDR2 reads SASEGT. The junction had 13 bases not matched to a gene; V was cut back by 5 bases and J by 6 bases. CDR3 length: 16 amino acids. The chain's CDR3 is CASSPSGTGGWDTQYF. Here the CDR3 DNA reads TGTGCCAGCAGTCCTTCCGGGACAGGAGGTTGGGATACGCAGTATTTT.

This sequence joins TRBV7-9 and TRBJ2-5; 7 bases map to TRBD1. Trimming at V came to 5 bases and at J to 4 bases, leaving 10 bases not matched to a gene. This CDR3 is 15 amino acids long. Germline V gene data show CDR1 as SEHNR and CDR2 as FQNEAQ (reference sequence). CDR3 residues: CASSLPETGRETQYF. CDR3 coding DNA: TGTGCCAGCAGCCTTCCTGAGACAGGGCGAGAGACCCAGTACTTC.

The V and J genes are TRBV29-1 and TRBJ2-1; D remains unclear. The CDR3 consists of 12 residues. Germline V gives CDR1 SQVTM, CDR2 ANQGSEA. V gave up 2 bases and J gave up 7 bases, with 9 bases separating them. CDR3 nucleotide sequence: TGCAGCGTTGAATCTAGTGGTAATGAGCAGTTCTTC. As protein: CSVESSGNEQFF.

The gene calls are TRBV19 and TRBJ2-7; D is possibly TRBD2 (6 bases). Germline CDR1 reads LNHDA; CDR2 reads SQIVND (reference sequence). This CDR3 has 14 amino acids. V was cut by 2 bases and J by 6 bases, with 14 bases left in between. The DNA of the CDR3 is TGTGCCAGTAGTATAAGGAGGGATCGGGGCGAGCAGTACTTC. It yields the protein CASSIRRDRGEQYF.

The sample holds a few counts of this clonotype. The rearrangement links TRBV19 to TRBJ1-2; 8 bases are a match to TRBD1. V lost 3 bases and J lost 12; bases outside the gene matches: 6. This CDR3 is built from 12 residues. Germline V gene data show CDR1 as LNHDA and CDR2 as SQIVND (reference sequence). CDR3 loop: CASSMGTGHHTF. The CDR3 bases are TGTGCCAGTAGTATGGGGACAGGTCATCACACCTTC.

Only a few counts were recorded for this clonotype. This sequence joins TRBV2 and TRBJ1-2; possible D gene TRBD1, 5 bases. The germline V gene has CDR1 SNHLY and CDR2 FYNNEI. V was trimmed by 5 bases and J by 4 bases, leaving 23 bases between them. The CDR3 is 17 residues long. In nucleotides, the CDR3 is TGTGCCAGCAGTACCGGGACGTCTGTAAGGTCAGCCTATGGCTACACCTTC. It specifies CASSTGTSVRSAYGYTF.

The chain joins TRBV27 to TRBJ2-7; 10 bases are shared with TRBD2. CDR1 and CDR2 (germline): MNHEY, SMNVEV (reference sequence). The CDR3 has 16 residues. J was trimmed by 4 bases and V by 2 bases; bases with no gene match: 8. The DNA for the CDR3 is TGTGCCAGCAGTTTACGGGGTAGCGGGAGGTCTTACGAGCAGTACTTC. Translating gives CASSLRGSGRSYEQYF.

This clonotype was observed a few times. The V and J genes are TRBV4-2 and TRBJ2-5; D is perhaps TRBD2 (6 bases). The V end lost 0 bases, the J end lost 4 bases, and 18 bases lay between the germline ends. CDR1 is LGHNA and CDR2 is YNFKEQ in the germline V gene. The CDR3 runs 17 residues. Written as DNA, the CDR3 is TGTGCCAGCAGCCAAGATTGGGCTAGCTGGGGGGTAGAGACCCAGTACTTC. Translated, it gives CASSQDWASWGVETQYF.

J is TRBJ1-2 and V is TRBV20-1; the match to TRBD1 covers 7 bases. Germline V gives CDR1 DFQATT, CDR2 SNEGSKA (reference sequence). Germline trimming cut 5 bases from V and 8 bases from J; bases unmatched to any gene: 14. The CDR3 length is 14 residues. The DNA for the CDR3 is TGCAGTGCTGCGGGGACAGTTGGCCCTATAGGCTACACCTTC. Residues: CSAAGTVGPIGYTF.

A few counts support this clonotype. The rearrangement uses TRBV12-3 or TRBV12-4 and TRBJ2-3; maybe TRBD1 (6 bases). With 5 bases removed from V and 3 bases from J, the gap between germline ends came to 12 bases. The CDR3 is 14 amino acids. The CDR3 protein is CASSLNTGTDTQYF. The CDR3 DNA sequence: TGTGCCAGCAGTCTCAACACAGGGACAGATACGCAGTATTTT.

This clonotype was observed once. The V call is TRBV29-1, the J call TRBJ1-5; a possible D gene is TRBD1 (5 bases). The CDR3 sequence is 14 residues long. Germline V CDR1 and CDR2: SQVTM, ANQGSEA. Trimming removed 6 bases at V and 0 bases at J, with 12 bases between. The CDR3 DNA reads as TGCAGCGTAGCTGAGGGGTATAGCAATCAGCCCCAGCATTTT. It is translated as CSVAEGYSNQPQHF.

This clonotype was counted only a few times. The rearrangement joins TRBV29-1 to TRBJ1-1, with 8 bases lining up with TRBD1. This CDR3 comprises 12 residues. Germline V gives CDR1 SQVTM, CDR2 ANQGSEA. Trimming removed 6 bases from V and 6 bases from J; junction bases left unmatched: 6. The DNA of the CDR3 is TGCAGCGTCGACAGGGGTTCCGCTGAAGCTTTCTTT. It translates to CSVDRGSAEAFF. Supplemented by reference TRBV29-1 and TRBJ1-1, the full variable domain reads SAVISQKPSRDICQRGTSLTIQCQVDSQVTMMFWYRQQPGQSLTLIATANQGSEATYESGFVIDKFPISRPNLTFSTLTVSNMSPEDSSIYLCSVDRGSAEAFFGQGTRLTVV.

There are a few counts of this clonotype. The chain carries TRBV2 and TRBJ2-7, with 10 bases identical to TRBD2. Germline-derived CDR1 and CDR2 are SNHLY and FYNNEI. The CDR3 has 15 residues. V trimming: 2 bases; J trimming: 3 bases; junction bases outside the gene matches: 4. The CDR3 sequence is CASSESSGRYYEQYF. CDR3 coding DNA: TGTGCCAGCAGTGAAAGTAGCGGGAGGTACTACGAGCAGTACTTC.

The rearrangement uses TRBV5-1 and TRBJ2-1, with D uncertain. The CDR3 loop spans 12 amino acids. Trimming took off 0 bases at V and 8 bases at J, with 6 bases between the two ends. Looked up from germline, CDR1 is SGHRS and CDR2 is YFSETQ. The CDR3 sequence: CASSLDYDEQFF. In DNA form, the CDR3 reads TGCGCCAGCAGCTTGGACTATGATGAGCAGTTCTTC. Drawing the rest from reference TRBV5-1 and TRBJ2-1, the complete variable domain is KAGVTQTPRYLIKTRGQQVTLSCSPISGHRSVSWYQQTPGQGLQFLFEYFSETQRNKGNFPGRFSGRQFSNSRSEMNVSTLELGDSALYLCASSLDYDEQFFGPGTRLTVL.

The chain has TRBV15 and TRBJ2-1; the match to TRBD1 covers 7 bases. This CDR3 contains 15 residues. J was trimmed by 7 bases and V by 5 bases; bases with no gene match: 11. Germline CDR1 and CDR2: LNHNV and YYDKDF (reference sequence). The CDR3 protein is CATSLGQGVYNEQFF. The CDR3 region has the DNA TGTGCCACCAGCCTGGGGCAGGGGGTCTATAATGAGCAGTTCTTC.